Listed below are T cell receptor beta chains from one sample, sequenced in a study of prognosis after radiotherapy for stage I lung cancer. TCRdb used MiXCR to reprocess the multiplex PCR reads, holding one entry per CDR3 protein. The repertoire holds around 29,000 distinct CDR3 sequences, with 40% to 55% as singletons. The sequences come from PBMCs, collected before or after stereotactic body radiation therapy (not recorded which). The receptors shown here come from a donor aged 50 or older with non-small cell lung cancer. The CDR3 runs from the conserved cysteine through the conserved F or W. D genes are given only for firm matches. Clone size appears in some rows only: once, few, many, or a class for an expanded clone.

length,J,D,size,V,CDR3,DNA
14,TRBJ2-7,.,once,TRBV7-9,CASRGEGASYEQYF,TGTGCCAGCAGGGGGGAGGGGGCTTCATACGAGCAGTACTTC
15,TRBJ2-2,.,.,TRBV19,CASSIGLLATGELFF,TGTGCCAGTAGTATAGGTTTACTAGCAACCGGGGAGCTGTTTTTT
14,TRBJ1-3,.,medium-sized,TRBV5-1,CASAGTGSGNTIYF,TGCGCCAGCGCGGGGACGGGCTCTGGAAACACCATATATTTT
13,TRBJ2-3,.,.,TRBV6-2/TRBV6-3,CATRLPGADTQYF,TGTGCCACAAGACTTCCGGGAGCCGATACGCAGTATTTT
13,TRBJ1-2,.,many,TRBV20-1,CSARWSNNYGYTF,TGCAGTGCTAGATGGAGTAATAACTATGGCTACACCTTC
13,TRBJ2-1,TRBD2,medium-sized,TRBV24-1,CATSDGTRDEQFF,TGTGCCACCAGTGACGGGACTAGAGATGAGCAGTTCTTC
14,TRBJ2-2,.,.,TRBV6-2/TRBV6-3,CASSFGTPPGELFF,TGTGCCAGCAGTTTTGGGACTCCACCCGGGGAGCTGTTTTTT
14,TRBJ2-7,.,.,TRBV6-1,CASSPSGGTYEQYF,TGTGCCAGCAGCCCCTCCGGCGGGACCTACGAGCAGTACTTC
16,TRBJ2-7,.,.,TRBV12-3/TRBV12-4,CASSAHDQGRGGWQYF,TGTGCTAGCAGTGCCCACGATCAGGGGCGGGGCGGTTGGCAGTACTTC
15,TRBJ2-1,.,many,TRBV7-9,CASSFSLSSYNEQFF,TGTGCCAGCAGCTTTAGTCTGAGCTCCTACAATGAGCAGTTCTTC
15,TRBJ1-2,.,many,TRBV28,CASSSFWGDNYGYTF,TGTGCCAGCAGTTCCTTTTGGGGCGATAACTATGGCTACACCTTC
12,TRBJ2-3,.,many,TRBV10-3,CAISDREGTQYF,TGTGCCATCAGTGATCGTGAAGGTACGCAGTATTTT
13,TRBJ2-1,.,medium-sized,TRBV6-1,CASSRGRANEQFF,TGTGCCAGCAGCAGGGGCCGAGCCAATGAGCAGTTCTTC
14,TRBJ2-1,.,.,TRBV11-2,CASSFTTVYNEQFF,TGTGCCAGCAGCTTCACAACCGTCTACAATGAGCAGTTCTTC
14,TRBJ2-5,TRBD1,many,TRBV19,CASSNSRGQETQYF,TGTGCCAGTAGTAACAGCAGGGGGCAAGAGACCCAGTACTTC
13,TRBJ2-2,.,.,TRBV20-1,CSARTADTGELFF,TGCAGTGCTCGGACGGCTGACACCGGGGAGCTGTTTTTT
13,TRBJ1-2,.,.,TRBV20-1,CSALNRVAHGYTF,TGCAGTGCTCTGAACAGGGTCGCGCATGGCTACACCTTC
18,TRBJ2-1,TRBD2,many,TRBV19,CASSMGLAGERRRFEQFF,TGTGCCAGTAGTATGGGACTAGCGGGAGAAAGGAGGCGCTTTGAGCAGTTCTTC
15,TRBJ2-7,.,many,TRBV6-2/TRBV6-3,CASRSDRTPNYEQYF,TGTGCCAGCAGATCCGACAGAACCCCCAATTACGAGCAGTACTTC
14,TRBJ2-7,TRBD1,many,TRBV15,CATSRETGTYEQYF,TGTGCCACCAGCAGAGAGACAGGGACCTACGAGCAGTACTTC
15,TRBJ2-3,.,.,TRBV6-2/TRBV6-3,CASSWGLLSTDTQYF,TGTGCCAGCAGTTGGGGGCTCCTAAGCACAGATACGCAGTATTTT
13,TRBJ2-7,.,many,TRBV4-2,CASSHGETYEQYF,TGTGCCAGCAGCCATGGGGAGACCTACGAGCAGTACTTC
15,TRBJ1-3,.,medium-sized,TRBV6-1,CASRSWDVTGNTIYF,TGTGCCAGCAGATCTTGGGACGTTACTGGAAACACCATATATTTT
12,TRBJ2-2,.,.,TRBV28,CAGTRGNGELFF,TGTGCCGGCACGAGAGGCAACGGGGAGCTGTTTTTT
14,TRBJ2-2,.,.,TRBV20-1,CSANDRRNTVELFF,TGCAGTGCAAATGACAGGAGAAACACCGTGGAGCTGTTTTTT
14,TRBJ1-1,.,many,TRBV7-3,CASRENQGNTEAFF,TGTGCCAGCAGGGAGAATCAGGGAAACACTGAAGCTTTCTTT
16,TRBJ1-5,.,many,TRBV4-1,CASSQDWGAVGQPQHF,TGCGCCAGCAGCCAAGATTGGGGGGCGGTGGGTCAGCCCCAGCATTTT
14,TRBJ2-1,TRBD2,once,TRBV20-1,CSAGTSGRYNEQFF,TGCAGTGCGGGGACTAGCGGGAGATACAATGAGCAGTTCTTC
16,TRBJ2-1,TRBD2,.,TRBV11-2,CASILVVTSGIFEQFF,TGTGCCAGCATCTTAGTCGTGACTAGCGGGATATTTGAGCAGTTCTTC
15,TRBJ1-2,.,many,TRBV5-4,CASSLGGREYYGYTF,TGTGCCAGCAGCTTGGGTGGGAGGGAGTACTATGGCTACACCTTC
16,TRBJ1-6,.,.,TRBV6-5,CASSYDILGACSPLHF,TGTGCCAGCAGTTACGACATTCTGGGGGCATGTTCACCCCTCCACTTT
14,TRBJ1-6,.,medium-sized,TRBV27,CASRSGLVDSPLHF,TGTGCCAGCAGGTCCGGACTGGTGGATTCACCCCTCCACTTT
17,TRBJ2-3,TRBD2,many,TRBV20-1,CSARLIGSRGGPDTQYF,TGCAGTGCTAGACTCATAGGCTCGCGGGGGGGCCCAGATACGCAGTATTTT
14,TRBJ2-5,TRBD2,many,TRBV20-1,CSARGLARLETQYF,TGCAGTGCTAGGGGACTAGCGAGGTTAGAGACCCAGTACTTC
13,TRBJ2-1,.,large,TRBV19,CASNAGVWDEQFF,TGTGCCAGTAATGCGGGTGTTTGGGATGAGCAGTTCTTC
16,TRBJ1-1,.,many,TRBV11-2,CASSLGGGGMNTEAFF,TGTGCCAGCAGCTTAGGAGGGGGGGGAATGAACACTGAAGCTTTCTTT
19,TRBJ2-1,TRBD2,.,TRBV6-5,CASSYNPAGGTISYNEQFF,TGTGCCAGCAGTTACAACCCGGCGGGAGGGACCATCTCCTACAATGAGCAGTTCTTC
15,TRBJ2-1,TRBD1,once,TRBV6-2/TRBV6-3,CASSTSGGASYEQFF,TGTGCCAGCAGTACTTCAGGGGGCGCCTCCTATGAGCAGTTCTTC
15,TRBJ2-7,TRBD1,.,TRBV5-1,CASSFNRDRGYEQYF,TGCGCCAGCAGCTTCAACCGGGACAGGGGTTACGAGCAGTACTTC
16,TRBJ1-4,TRBD1,few,TRBV28,CASSLGQGPTNEKLLF,TGTGCCAGCAGCCTAGGACAGGGCCCAACTAATGAAAAACTGCTTTTT
15,TRBJ1-6,TRBD1,medium-sized,TRBV27,CASKSSGQYNSPLHF,TGTGCCAGCAAAAGTTCGGGACAGTATAATTCACCCCTCCACTTT
14,TRBJ2-5,TRBD2,many,TRBV28,CASSRLAIQETQYF,TGTGCCAGCAGTCGACTAGCGATTCAAGAGACCCAGTACTTC
12,TRBJ2-4,.,many,TRBV15,CATNSLGGIQYF,TGTGCCACCAATTCCCTAGGGGGGATTCAGTACTTC
19,TRBJ2-5,TRBD2,.,TRBV5-1,CASSDGAQTSGSVRETQYF,TGCGCCAGCAGCGATGGAGCCCAGACTAGCGGGAGTGTGAGAGAGACCCAGTACTTC
15,TRBJ1-5,TRBD1,medium-sized,TRBV11-2,CASSLGGTGVQPQHF,TGTGCCAGCAGCTTAGGGGGGACAGGTGTTCAGCCCCAGCATTTT
17,TRBJ2-1,TRBD2,many,TRBV7-6,CASSLGTSGGAYNEQFF,TGTGCCAGCAGCCTCGGGACTAGCGGGGGGGCATACAATGAGCAGTTCTTC
15,TRBJ2-1,.,.,TRBV19,CASSIVPGGDNEQFF,TGTGCCAGTAGTATAGTGCCAGGGGGGGACAATGAGCAGTTCTTC
13,TRBJ2-2,.,medium-sized,TRBV12-3/TRBV12-4,CASSLTQAGELFF,TGTGCCAGCAGTTTAACTCAGGCCGGGGAGCTGTTTTTT
12,TRBJ1-2,.,many,TRBV2,CASSERGNGYTF,TGTGCCAGCAGTGAACGGGGGAATGGCTACACCTTC
15,TRBJ2-1,.,many,TRBV7-2,CASSLNPNSENEQFF,TGTGCCAGCAGCCTAAATCCGAACTCTGAGAATGAGCAGTTCTTC
15,TRBJ2-1,TRBD2,.,TRBV5-1,CASSGGLAGRNEQFF,TGCGCCAGCAGCGGGGGACTAGCGGGGCGCAATGAGCAGTTCTTC
11,TRBJ2-3,.,.,TRBV30,CAWSTGDTQYF,TGTGCCTGGAGTACGGGAGATACGCAGTATTTT
16,TRBJ2-3,TRBD1,many,TRBV5-4,CASSLDSRPGGDTQYF,TGTGCCAGCAGCTTGGATAGCCGCCCAGGGGGCGATACGCAGTATTTT
14,TRBJ2-2,.,.,TRBV5-1,CASSFGLRAGELFF,TGCGCCAGCAGCTTCGGACTAAGGGCCGGGGAGCTGTTTTTT
15,TRBJ2-1,.,once,TRBV28,CASSLEGFPSNEQFF,TGTGCCAGCAGTTTAGAGGGGTTTCCCTCAAATGAGCAGTTCTTC